This TCR beta chain was identified during a study of T cell responses to AZD1222 COVID-19 vaccine (dated by TCRdb to 2020 to 2022). In terms of the full investigation: AZD1222 recipients given second doses at about 4 weeks or at about 12 weeks were pooled, since spike-specific TCR depth and breadth were not found to differ between the two schedules. A total of 233 trial participants underwent TCR sequencing, of whom some 210 received two doses of AZD1222 and some 25 received two doses of the MenACWY control vaccine. Trial participants were enrolled by age into subgroups of 18-55, 56-69 and 70-plus years, and roughly 150, 30 and 60 TCR-sequenced participants, respectively, were included in these subgroups.

The CDR3 regions of human TCRbeta chains were analyzed by immunosequencing. As for the authors' bioinformatics: TCRs in the repertoires were compared against a reference library of SARS-CoV-2-specific TCRs that had been generated with the MIRA antigen-specificity platform. Breadth was defined as the fraction of unique TCRs that were SARS-CoV-2-associated. Depth was defined as the fraction of total T cells that were SARS-CoV-2-associated. Using the MIRA data, every spike-specific TCR was mapped to the spike region that the TCR reacted to and assigned to either a CD4 or a CD8 class. Log10-transformed breadth and depth values were compared by one-way ANOVA with Sidak's multiple comparisons tests. This immuneACCESS table, as held by TCRdb, lists in-frame sequences with V and J called but not all clones. Of the missing ones, under half trace to an unresolved V gene in checked studies; the others have no known cause. That table supplies the V and J calls and clone size; D and trimming were determined from the DNA. Here the sample has 85,000 to 120,000 clones; almost 90% occur a single time. Approximately 4.7% of the sample belongs to the ten largest clones.

The time point label for this specimen denotes: baseline before first vaccination. Vaccinee samples were obtained from the UK trials COV001 and COV002, which included a single-blind randomized controlled phase 2/3 trial of AZD1222 (ChAdOx1 nCoV-19) in healthy adults. Trial participant PBMC samples were collected at day 0 and day 28 after the second dose for TCRbeta chain sequencing. The paper's findings and limits, for the study overall: Conclusions about previously exposed vaccinees were limited because only six AZD1222 recipients were SARS-CoV-2 seropositive at baseline. Reportedly, almost half of the unique spike-specific TCRs recognized epitopes lying outside the regions that are mutated in the B.1.351 and B.1.1.7 variants. Spike-specific TCR breadth and depth rose significantly after two AZD1222 doses compared with day 0 and with MenACWY recipients. No day 14 peak-response samples were available, so repertoires were characterized only after the peak T cell response. The 56-69-year group was small, and its depth increase did not reach significance, likely because of low power. The whole spike protein was spanned by vaccine-associated CD4 TCRs, and dominant responses were seen in regions 160-218 and 743-854. Participants were mostly white British, with more females than males. The authors suggested clonal diversity may have been underestimated.

Including cysteine and phenylalanine, the CDR3 has 15 amino acids. Just CDR3 DNA is preserved here, 45 bases in frame from base 1. Based on the germline V gene, the CDR1 and CDR2 sequences are SGHDT and YYEEEE. V lost 1 base and J lost 2 bases, and the count of bases not matched to a germline gene is 2. This clone has a single count. What antigen it recognizes has not been identified. Base qualities are not provided; no much larger clone lies one nucleotide away. The TCR comes from an adult in good health. Recombination joined TRBV5-6 with TRBJ2-5; 10 central nucleotides agree with TRBD2. Sequencing used peripheral blood, obtained on day 0 of AZD1222 vaccination. CDR3 region: CASSLPSGGQETQYF. The DNA is TGTGCCAGCAGCTTGCCTAGCGGGGGACAAGAGACCCAGTACTTC.